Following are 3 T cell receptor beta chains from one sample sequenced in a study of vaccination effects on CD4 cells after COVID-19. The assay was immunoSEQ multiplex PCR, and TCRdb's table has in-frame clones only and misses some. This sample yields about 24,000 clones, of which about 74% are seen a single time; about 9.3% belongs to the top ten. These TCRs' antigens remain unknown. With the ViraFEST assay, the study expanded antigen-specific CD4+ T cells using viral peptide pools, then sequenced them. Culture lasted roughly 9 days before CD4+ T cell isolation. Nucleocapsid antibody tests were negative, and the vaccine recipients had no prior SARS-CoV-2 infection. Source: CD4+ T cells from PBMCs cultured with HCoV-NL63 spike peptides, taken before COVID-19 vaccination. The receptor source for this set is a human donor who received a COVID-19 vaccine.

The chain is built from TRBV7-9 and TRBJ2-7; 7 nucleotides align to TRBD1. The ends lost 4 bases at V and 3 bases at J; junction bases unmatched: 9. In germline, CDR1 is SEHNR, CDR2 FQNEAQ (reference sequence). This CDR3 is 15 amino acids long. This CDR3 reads CASSSRQGASYEQYF. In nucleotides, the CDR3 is TGTGCCAGCAGCTCCAGACAGGGCGCGAGCTACGAGCAGTACTTC.

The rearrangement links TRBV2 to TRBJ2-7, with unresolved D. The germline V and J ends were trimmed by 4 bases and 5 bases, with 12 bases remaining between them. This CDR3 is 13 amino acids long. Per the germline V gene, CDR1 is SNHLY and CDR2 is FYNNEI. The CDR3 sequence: CASSVDIYDEQYF. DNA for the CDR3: TGTGCCAGCAGTGTTGACATATACGACGAGCAGTACTTC.

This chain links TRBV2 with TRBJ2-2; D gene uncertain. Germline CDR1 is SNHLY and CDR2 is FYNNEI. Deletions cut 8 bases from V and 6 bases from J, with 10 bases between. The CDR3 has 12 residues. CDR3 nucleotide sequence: TGTGCCAGCCGTGGGGTGGCCGGGGAGCTGTTTTTT. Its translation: CASRGVAGELFF.